Listed below are T cell receptor beta chains from one sample, sequenced in a study of T-cell memory formation after mild COVID-19. In TCRdb, the 5' RACE reads were re-called with MiXCR into one record per CDR3 protein. The sample gives 250,000 to 300,000 distinct CDR3 sequences, over 7% of which show up once; approximately 23% is in the top ten. Sequencing was carried out using PBMCs or a T cell subset sorted from them (not recorded which). All receptors derive from a man younger than 35 who had mild COVID-19 (a few samples of this study predate the infection). Cell type and time point are not known. Each CDR3 is given with its conserved first and last residue. D genes are given only for firm matches. Not all rows give a size; the values are once, few, many and, for expanded clones, a class.

V gene	J gene	D gene	clone size	CDR3 DNA	CDR3 protein
TRBV11-2	TRBJ1-1	TRBD1	NA	TGTGCCAGCAGCCCGGGAGGGGGCCTCACTGAAGCTTTCTTT	CASSPGGGLTEAFF
TRBV6-5	TRBJ1-3	NA	NA	TGTGCCAGCAGTTACTCGACCCCAGGGAGCTCTGGAAACACCATATATTTT	CASSYSTPGSSGNTIYF
TRBV7-2	TRBJ2-4	NA	few	TGTGCCAGTTGTCCCGGGACCGATAACATTCAGTACTTC	CASCPGTDNIQYF
TRBV29-1	TRBJ2-3	TRBD1	NA	TGCAGCGTTGAGGGACAGAGCACAGATACGCAGTATTTT	CSVEGQSTDTQYF
TRBV29-1	TRBJ1-1	NA	NA	TGCAGCGTCCAGGAGGCAGGGGTGAACACTGAAGCTTTCTTT	CSVQEAGVNTEAFF
TRBV20-1	TRBJ2-7	NA	NA	TGCAGTGCTACATACCCGGGACACCTGACCGCATACGAGCAGTACTTC	CSATYPGHLTAYEQYF
TRBV7-3	TRBJ2-5	NA	NA	TGTGCCAGCAGCTTATACGGCTCGGGAGTGACCCAGTACTTC	CASSLYGSGVTQYF
TRBV7-2	TRBJ1-1	TRBD1	many	TGTGCCAGCAGCTCGACAGGGAGTCCCGCTTTCTTT	CASSSTGSPAFF
TRBV6-6	TRBJ2-2	NA	few	TGTGCCAGCAGTTCCCGACAGGCGAACACCGGGGAGCTGTTTTTT	CASSSRQANTGELFF
TRBV27	TRBJ1-6	TRBD1	NA	TGTGCCAGCAGTCAGGGACAGGGTCATTCACCCCTCCACTTT	CASSQGQGHSPLHF
TRBV12-3/TRBV12-4	TRBJ1-6	NA	many	TGTGCCAGCAGCCTTCGGGACCCTAGGGACTCACCCCTCCACTTT	CASSLRDPRDSPLHF
TRBV7-2	TRBJ1-5	NA	few	TGTGCCAGCAGCCCCCTAGGGTGGCCCCAGCATTTT	CASSPLGWPQHF
TRBV5-5	TRBJ2-3	NA	many	TGTGCCAGCAGCCTGGGACCATCATCTAGCACAGATACGCAGTATTTT	CASSLGPSSSTDTQYF
TRBV20-1	TRBJ2-1	TRBD2	many	TGCAGTGCTCCACAAAGGGGGACTAGCCAGTTCTTC	CSAPQRGTSQFF
TRBV7-2	TRBJ2-1	NA	NA	TGTGCCAGCAGACCGCCTGGAAGTAAGGCAAATGAGCAGTTCTTC	CASRPPGSKANEQFF
TRBV11-2	TRBJ2-3	NA	NA	TGTGCCAGCAGCTTAGATCTCGCCGCTACGCAGTATTTT	CASSLDLAATQYF
TRBV29-1	TRBJ2-2	NA	NA	TGCAGCGTTGCCGGGACGAACACCGGGGAGCTGTTTTTT	CSVAGTNTGELFF
TRBV20-1	TRBJ1-2	NA	many	TGCAGTGCTGAGACAGCTAACTATGGCTACACCTTC	CSAETANYGYTF
TRBV25-1	TRBJ1-2	TRBD1	NA	TGTGCCAGCAGTGCGACAGGGGGCGGCTACACCTTC	CASSATGGGYTF
TRBV4-3	TRBJ2-2	TRBD2	NA	TGCGCCAGCAGCCAAGTAGCGAGCGGGGGCCTACCCGCGAACACCGGGGAGCTGTTTTTT	CASSQVASGGLPANTGELFF
TRBV5-1	TRBJ2-5	TRBD1	NA	TGCGCCAGCAGGTCAGACAGGGTGCCGTACTTC	CASRSDRVPYF
TRBV28	TRBJ2-7	NA	few	TGTGCCAGCAGCCCTCCTGGGACGAGAAACTACGAGCAGTACTTC	CASSPPGTRNYEQYF
TRBV2	TRBJ2-5	NA	NA	TGTGCCAGCAGTAACTCCGCGCGGGAGACCCAGTACTTC	CASSNSARETQYF
TRBV2	TRBJ2-2	TRBD1	NA	TGTGCCAGCGAACAGGGGGCCGGCACCGGGGAGCTGTTTTTT	CASEQGAGTGELFF
TRBV5-6	TRBJ2-5	NA	NA	TGTGCCAGCACCCATCGGGGCAACAGGTACCAAGAGACCCAGTACTTC	CASTHRGNRYQETQYF
TRBV7-2	TRBJ2-3	NA	NA	TGTGCCAGCAGCTTAAACGGGGCCCCAGATACGCAGTATTTT	CASSLNGAPDTQYF
TRBV7-8	TRBJ2-5	NA	NA	TGTGCCAGCAGCTTAGGATCCGGGAACCAAGAGACCCAGTACTTC	CASSLGSGNQETQYF
TRBV5-6	TRBJ1-4	NA	NA	TGTGCCAGCAGCTCAGTTAATGAAAAACTGTTTTTT	CASSSVNEKLFF
TRBV7-2	TRBJ2-2	TRBD1	many	TGTGCCAGCAGGTGGACAGGGATTCTCGCCGGGGAGCTGTTTTTT	CASRWTGILAGELFF
TRBV20-1	TRBJ2-2	NA	few	TGCAGTGCTAAGGGATCCGGGAGGGAGCTGTTTTTT	CSAKGSGRELFF
TRBV28	TRBJ2-2	TRBD2	few	TGTGCCAGCAGTTTACTAGCGGGGTTCGCGAACACCGGGGAGCTGTTTTTT	CASSLLAGFANTGELFF
TRBV15	TRBJ2-3	TRBD2	many	TGTGCCACCAGCAGGACTAGCGGGGGGGCAGATACGCAGTATTTT	CATSRTSGGADTQYF
TRBV12-3/TRBV12-4	TRBJ2-1	NA	NA	TGTGCCAGCAGTTTAATCGGGAATGAGCAGTTCTTC	CASSLIGNEQFF
TRBV5-6	TRBJ2-4	NA	NA	TGTGCCAGCAGCTTGCAAAGCATTCAGTACTTC	CASSLQSIQYF
TRBV30	TRBJ2-7	TRBD1	NA	TGTGCCTGGACCCCTCCGGACAGGTCGAACGAGCAGTACTTC	CAWTPPDRSNEQYF
TRBV9	TRBJ2-1	TRBD2	few	TGTGCCAGCAGCGTTCGAGCGGGGGGGCTAAGGAATGAGCAGTTCTTC	CASSVRAGGLRNEQFF
TRBV6-2/TRBV6-3	TRBJ2-3	TRBD2	NA	TGTGCCAGCAGCCCCCGGGGGGACACAGATACGCAGTATTTT	CASSPRGDTDTQYF
TRBV21-1	TRBJ2-3	NA	many	TGTGCCAGGAAAATGGGCGGGGGAACGCAGTATTTT	CARKMGGGTQYF
TRBV12-3/TRBV12-4	TRBJ2-1	NA	many	TGTGCCAGCACCCCGGCGGGGCTGAACAATGAGCAGTTCTTC	CASTPAGLNNEQFF
TRBV2	TRBJ2-2	NA	many	TGTGCCAGCAGTGCAGGGGAAACCGGGGAGCTGTTTTTT	CASSAGETGELFF
TRBV4-1	TRBJ1-2	NA	few	TGCGCCAGCAGCTCCAACGGGCCCGGGGACTATGGCTACACCTTC	CASSSNGPGDYGYTF
TRBV7-9	TRBJ2-5	NA	many	TGTGCCAGCAGCTTAGCGGGGAACCAAGAGACCCAGTACTTC	CASSLAGNQETQYF
TRBV2	TRBJ1-4	NA	NA	TGTGCCAGCAGTGAGCGGCAGTCTAATGAAAAACTGTTTTTT	CASSERQSNEKLFF
TRBV7-3	TRBJ2-6	NA	NA	TGTGCCAGCAGCTTATGGGGGTTCTCTGGGGCCAACGTCCTGACTTTC	CASSLWGFSGANVLTF
TRBV19	TRBJ1-2	TRBD1	few	TGTGCCATCTCCGGGACAGGGACTTATGGCTACACCTTC	CAISGTGTYGYTF
TRBV20-1	TRBJ2-5	NA	many	TGCAGTGCTAGAGATCCGTCGCTGGGGGTCCGGGAGACCCAGTACTTC	CSARDPSLGVRETQYF
TRBV4-3	TRBJ1-2	NA	many	TGCGCCAGCAGCCAGAGGAACTATGGCTACACCTTC	CASSQRNYGYTF
TRBV7-2	TRBJ2-2	NA	few	TGTGCCAGCAGCTCCACCCGCCGTTCGCGTGACGGGGAGCTGTTTTTT	CASSSTRRSRDGELFF
TRBV7-9	TRBJ2-5	NA	few	TGTGCCAGCAGCTCTAACCCGGGACTCCTCCAAGAGACCCAGTACTTC	CASSSNPGLLQETQYF
TRBV5-1	TRBJ1-2	TRBD1	NA	TGCGCCAGCAGCTTGTCAACAGGGGACTATGGCTACACCTTC	CASSLSTGDYGYTF
TRBV11-2	TRBJ2-1	TRBD2	many	TGTGCCAGCAGCCCCGGGAGGGGCGTCCAGCGGTACAATGAGCAGTTCTTC	CASSPGRGVQRYNEQFF
TRBV9	TRBJ2-3	NA	NA	TGTGCCAGCAGCGCCCAGGGTCCAGATACGCAGTATTTT	CASSAQGPDTQYF
TRBV20-1	TRBJ2-3	TRBD2	few	TGCAGTGCTAGAGGGACTAGCGGGGGGTTTTATACGCAGTATTTT	CSARGTSGGFYTQYF
TRBV7-3	TRBJ2-1	TRBD2	NA	TGTGCCAGCAGCTTAATTGGCGGGGGGGCCTACAATGAGCAGTTCTTC	CASSLIGGGAYNEQFF
TRBV6-5	TRBJ1-1	NA	few	TGTGCCAGCAGTTACTCCCCAGGGATAAACACTGAAGCTTTCTTT	CASSYSPGINTEAFF